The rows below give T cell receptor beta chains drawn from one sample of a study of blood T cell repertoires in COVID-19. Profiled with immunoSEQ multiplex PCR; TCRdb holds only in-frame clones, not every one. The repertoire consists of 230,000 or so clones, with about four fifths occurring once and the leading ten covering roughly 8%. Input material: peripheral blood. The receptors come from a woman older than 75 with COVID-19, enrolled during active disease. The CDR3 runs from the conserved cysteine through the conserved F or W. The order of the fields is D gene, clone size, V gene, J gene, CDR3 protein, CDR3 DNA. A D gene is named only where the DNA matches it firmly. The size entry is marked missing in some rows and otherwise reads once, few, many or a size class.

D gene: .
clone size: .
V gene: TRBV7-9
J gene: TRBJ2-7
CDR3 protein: CASSLARVSAYEQYF
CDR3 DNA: TGTGCCAGCAGCTTAGCCAGGGTGTCGGCCTACGAGCAGTACTTC

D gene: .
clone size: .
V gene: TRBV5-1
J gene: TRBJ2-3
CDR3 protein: CASSLTGYSDTQYF
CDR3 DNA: TGCGCCAGCAGCTTGACGGGGTACTCGGATACGCAGTATTTT

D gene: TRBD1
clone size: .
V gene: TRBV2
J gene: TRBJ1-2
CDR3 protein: CASSELGQANGYTF
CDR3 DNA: TGTGCCAGCAGTGAACTTGGACAGGCCAATGGCTACACCTTC

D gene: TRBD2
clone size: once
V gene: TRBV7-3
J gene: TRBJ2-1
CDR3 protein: CASSPRTSGGLINEQFF
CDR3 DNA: TGTGCCAGCAGCCCGCGGACTAGCGGGGGGCTCATCAATGAGCAGTTCTTC

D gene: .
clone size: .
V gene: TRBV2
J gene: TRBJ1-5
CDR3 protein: CASSNQRVTGNQPQHF
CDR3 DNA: TGTGCCAGCAGTAATCAGAGGGTGACGGGCAATCAGCCCCAGCATTTT

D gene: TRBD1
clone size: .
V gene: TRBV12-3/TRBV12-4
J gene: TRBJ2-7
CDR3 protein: CASRETGVHEQYF
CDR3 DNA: TGTGCCAGCAGAGAGACAGGGGTACACGAGCAGTACTTC

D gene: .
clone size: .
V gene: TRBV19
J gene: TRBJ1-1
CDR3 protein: CASSSDRNTEAFF
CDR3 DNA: TGTGCCAGTAGCAGCGACAGGAACACTGAAGCTTTCTTT

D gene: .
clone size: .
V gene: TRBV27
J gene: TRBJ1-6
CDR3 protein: CASSWEQGNSPLHF
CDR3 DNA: TGTGCCAGCAGCTGGGAACAGGGTAATTCACCCCTCCACTTT

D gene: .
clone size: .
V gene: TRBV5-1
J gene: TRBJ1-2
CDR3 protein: CASSYGEGGYTF
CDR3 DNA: TGCGCCAGCAGCTACGGAGAGGGTGGCTACACCTTC

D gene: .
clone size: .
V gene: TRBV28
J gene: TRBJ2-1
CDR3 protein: CASSWPEEEGLTSYNEQFF
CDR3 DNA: TGTGCCAGCAGTTGGCCTGAGGAGGAGGGCCTTACCTCCTACAATGAGCAGTTCTTC

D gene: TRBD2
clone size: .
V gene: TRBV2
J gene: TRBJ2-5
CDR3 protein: CASSEPRSGGARRTQYF
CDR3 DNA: TGTGCCAGCAGTGAACCTCGAAGCGGGGGGGCTCGTAGGACCCAGTACTTC

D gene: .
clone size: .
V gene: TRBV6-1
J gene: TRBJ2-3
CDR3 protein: CASRSGEGGTDTQYF
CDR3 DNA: TGTGCCAGCAGGTCAGGGGAGGGTGGCACAGATACGCAGTATTTT

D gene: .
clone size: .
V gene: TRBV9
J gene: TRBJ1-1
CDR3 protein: CASSEGEWNTEAFF
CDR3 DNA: TGTGCCAGCAGTGAGGGGGAATGGAACACTGAAGCTTTCTTT

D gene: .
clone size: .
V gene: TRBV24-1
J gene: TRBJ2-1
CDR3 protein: CATSGSGQRNEQFF
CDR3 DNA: TGTGCCACCAGTGGTTCGGGACAAAGGAATGAGCAGTTCTTC

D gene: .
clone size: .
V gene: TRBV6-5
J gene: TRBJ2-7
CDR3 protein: CASSYQGEQYF
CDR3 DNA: TGTGCCAGCAGTTATCAGGGCGAGCAGTACTTC

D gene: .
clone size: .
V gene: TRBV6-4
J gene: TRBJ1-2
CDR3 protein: CASSPGRYNYGYTF
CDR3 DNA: TGTGCAAGCTCCCCAGGGAGGTATAACTATGGCTACACCTTC

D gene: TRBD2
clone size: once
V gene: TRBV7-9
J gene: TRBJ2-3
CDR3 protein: CASSLTGGPDTQYF
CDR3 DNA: TGTGCCAGCAGCTTAACGGGAGGGCCAGATACGCAGTATTTT

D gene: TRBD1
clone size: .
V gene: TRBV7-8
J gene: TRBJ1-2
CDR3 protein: CASSPRTGSNYGYTF
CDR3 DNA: TGTGCCAGCAGCCCGAGGACAGGGTCTAACTATGGCTACACCTTC

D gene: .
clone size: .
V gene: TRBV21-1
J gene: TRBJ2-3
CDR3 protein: CASSKELVFDTQYF
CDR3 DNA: TGTGCCAGCAGCAAGGAACTAGTTTTCGATACGCAGTATTTT

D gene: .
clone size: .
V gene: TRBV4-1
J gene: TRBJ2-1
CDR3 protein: CASSHFGLGSSYNEQFF
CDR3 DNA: TGCGCCAGCAGCCATTTCGGCCTTGGGAGCTCCTACAATGAGCAGTTCTTC

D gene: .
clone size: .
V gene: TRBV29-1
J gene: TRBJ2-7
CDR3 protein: CSVRGSGYEQYF
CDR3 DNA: TGCAGCGTCCGGGGGTCCGGTTACGAGCAGTACTTC

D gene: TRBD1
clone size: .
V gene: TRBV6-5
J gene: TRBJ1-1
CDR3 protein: CASSYGTGLEAFF
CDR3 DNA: TGTGCCAGCAGTTACGGGACAGGGCTCGAAGCTTTCTTT

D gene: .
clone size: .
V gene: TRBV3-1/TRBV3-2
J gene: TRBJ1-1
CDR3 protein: CASSQVTEAFF
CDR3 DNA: TGTGCCAGCAGCCAAGTAACTGAAGCTTTCTTT

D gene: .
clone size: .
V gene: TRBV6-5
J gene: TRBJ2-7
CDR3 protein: CASSYSLAVLYEQYF
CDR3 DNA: TGTGCCAGCAGTTACTCGTTAGCGGTCCTATACGAGCAGTACTTC

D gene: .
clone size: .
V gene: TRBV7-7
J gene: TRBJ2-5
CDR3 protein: CASSPGRGETQYF
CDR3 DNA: TGTGCTAGCAGCCCGGGTCGGGGGGAGACCCAGTACTTC

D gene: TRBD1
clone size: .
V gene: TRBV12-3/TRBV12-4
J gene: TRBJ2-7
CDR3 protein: CASSLRDSVYF
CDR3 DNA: TGTGCCAGCAGTTTAAGGGACAGTGTGTACTTC

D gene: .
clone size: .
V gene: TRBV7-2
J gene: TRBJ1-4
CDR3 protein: CASSLVPATNEKLFF
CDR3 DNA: TGTGCCAGCAGCTTAGTACCAGCAACTAATGAAAAACTGTTTTTT

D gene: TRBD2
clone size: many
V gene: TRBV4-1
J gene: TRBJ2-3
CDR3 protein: CASSQDRAGGVTDTQYF
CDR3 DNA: TGCGCCAGCAGCCAAGATCGGGCGGGGGGCGTCACAGATACGCAGTATTTT

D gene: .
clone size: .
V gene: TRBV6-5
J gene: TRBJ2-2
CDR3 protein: CASSSRGVGELFF
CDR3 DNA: TGTGCCAGCAGCTCCAGAGGAGTCGGGGAGCTGTTTTTT

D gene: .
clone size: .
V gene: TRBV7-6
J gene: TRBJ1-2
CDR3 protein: CASSLGPGWGDGYTF
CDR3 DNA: TGTGCCAGCAGCTTGGGGCCAGGGTGGGGTGATGGCTACACCTTC

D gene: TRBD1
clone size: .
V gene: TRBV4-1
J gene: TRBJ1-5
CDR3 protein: CASSRILGQGNQPQHF
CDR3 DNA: TGCGCCAGCAGCCGAATCCTGGGACAGGGCAATCAGCCCCAGCATTTT

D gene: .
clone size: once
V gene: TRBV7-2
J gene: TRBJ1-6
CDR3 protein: CASSLRSGLNSPLHF
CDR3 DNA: TGTGCCAGCAGCCTACGGTCGGGGTTGAATTCACCCCTCCACTTT

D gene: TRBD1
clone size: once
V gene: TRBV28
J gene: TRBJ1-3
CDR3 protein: CASEDRGPRNTIYF
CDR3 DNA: TGTGCCAGCGAGGACAGGGGGCCGAGAAACACCATATATTTT

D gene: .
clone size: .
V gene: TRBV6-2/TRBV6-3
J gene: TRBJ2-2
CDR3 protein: CASSRTSTGELFF
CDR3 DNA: TGTGCCAGCAGTCGGACTTCCACCGGGGAGCTGTTTTTT

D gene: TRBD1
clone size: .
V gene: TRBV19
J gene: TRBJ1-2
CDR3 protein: CASSTYRGRDYGYTF
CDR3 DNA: TGTGCCAGTAGTACCTACAGGGGGCGCGACTATGGCTACACCTTC

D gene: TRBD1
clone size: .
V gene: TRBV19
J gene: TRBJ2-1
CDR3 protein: CASTPRDRNNEQFF
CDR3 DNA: TGTGCCAGTACCCCCCGGGACAGAAACAATGAGCAGTTCTTC